The T cell receptor beta chain described here comes from a study of T cell responses to AZD1222 COVID-19 vaccine (dated by TCRdb to the early 2020s). Background on the whole study: TCR sequencing covered some 240 trial participants: roughly 200 given two doses of AZD1222 and 26 given two doses of MenACWY control vaccine. Trial participants were enrolled by age into subgroups of 18-55, 56-69 and 70-plus years, and about 150, 27 and 61 TCR-sequenced participants, respectively, were included in these subgroups. Findings and caveats that apply to the study as a whole: After two AZD1222 doses, both the breadth and the depth of spike-specific TCRs were significantly higher than at day 0 and than in MenACWY recipients. Conclusions about previously exposed vaccinees are limited because only five or six AZD1222 recipients were SARS-CoV-2 seropositive at baseline. Because no day 14 peak-response samples were available, the repertoires could be characterized only after the peak T cell response. Participants were mostly white British and included more females than males, and it was suggested by the authors that clonal diversity may have been underestimated. Reportedly, almost half of the unique spike-specific TCRs recognized epitopes lying outside the regions that are mutated in the B.1.351 and B.1.1.7 variants. CD4 TCRs associated with the vaccine covered the entire spike protein, and the dominant responses were in regions 160-218 and 743-854. The 56-69-year group was small, and its depth increase did not reach significance, likely because of low power.

With respect to this clone: Its antigen remains unidentified. Per-base qualities were not stored, and no clone one base away is much larger.

The CDR3 regions of human TCRbeta chains were subjected to immunosequencing. On the study's bioinformatics: TCRs in the repertoires were compared against a reference library of SARS-CoV-2-specific TCRs that had been generated with the MIRA antigen-specificity platform. Breadth meant the fraction of unique TCRs that were SARS-CoV-2-associated, whereas depth meant the fraction of total T cells that were SARS-CoV-2-associated. Using the MIRA data, each spike-specific TCR was assigned both to the spike region to which the TCR was reactive and to a CD4 or CD8 class. Log10-transformed breadth and depth values were compared by one-way ANOVA with Sidak's multiple comparisons tests. TCRdb stores this immuneACCESS table with in-frame sequences only. Part of the clones is absent; in the studies checked, under half of the shortfall reflects unresolved V genes, and no reason is known for the rest. That table gives V, J and clone size, and the DNA gave D and trimming. This sample has fewer than 200,000 clones in its table, and roughly 92% of those were observed once. The ten largest make up less than 2% of the sample.

The time point label, read with the paper, signifies: about 28 days (+/-7) after the second vaccine dose. AZD1222 recipients whose second dose came at about 4 weeks and those whose second dose came at about 12 weeks were combined into one group, since spike-specific TCR depth and breadth did not differ between the two schedules. Vaccinee samples were obtained from the UK trials COV001 and COV002, which included a single-blind randomized controlled phase 2/3 trial of AZD1222 (ChAdOx1 nCoV-19) in healthy adults. For TCRbeta chain sequencing, PBMC samples were collected from trial participants at day 0 and at day 28 after the second dose. The sample consisted of peripheral blood, taken 28 days after the second AZD1222 dose. This clonotype originated in an adult who received the AZD1222 COVID-19 vaccine.

This receptor has the CDR3 CASSPLPGPSSYEQYF. DNA sequence: TGCGCCAGCAGCCCATTACCAGGGCCCAGCTCCTACGAGCAGTACTTC. Recombination joined TRBV4-1 with TRBJ2-7; the D gene is possibly TRBD1, with 5 bases matching. From its cysteine to its phenylalanine, the CDR3 spans 16 amino acids. This entry keeps only the CDR3 DNA: 48 bases, framed from base 1. Trimming removed 4 bases from V and 0 bases from J, leaving 16 bases between the germline ends. CDR1 MGHRA and CDR2 YSYEKL are derived from the germline V gene.